The rows below give T cell receptor beta chains drawn from one sample of a study of blood T cell repertoires in COVID-19. Assay: immunoSEQ multiplex PCR; the TCRdb copy retains only in-frame clones and omits some. This table holds 65,000 to 85,000 clones, 75% to 90% found once. The specimen was peripheral blood. These receptors all come from a man aged 45-65 years with acute or convalescent COVID-19. The conserved cysteine and the conserved F or W are not part of the CDR3 here. Each record gives: V gene, CDR3 length, CDR3 protein.

TRBV29-1,11,SVEDLYRTEAF
TRBV7-3,11,ASSLDGNYGYT
TRBV28,13,ASSLGQGRNYGYT
TRBV4-3,13,ASSQETGRNYGYT
TRBV19,12,ASSISEIQTEAF
TRBV10-3,14,AISESASGQSYEQY
TRBV18,9,ASSPRQTQY
TRBV7-8,15,ASSPRDGLAGGYEQF
TRBV7-8,13,ASSSLSGNGDTQY
TRBV5-1,11,ASSVRDSYGYT
TRBV10-2,11,ASSAGTIGGYT
TRBV5-1,17,ASSLNPGQGLSWTDTQY
TRBV3-1/TRBV3-2,12,ASSQDPTKETQY
TRBV6-5,13,ASSYYAGSNQPQH
TRBV3-1/TRBV3-2,20,ASKVLNNTKSQGAGSGNTIY
TRBV18,12,ASSPPTVSYEQY
TRBV11-2,12,ASSLTGALDTQY
TRBV5-4,12,ASSLDRVPYEQY
TRBV29-1,9,SVGVGNTIY
TRBV24-1,11,ATSDAGPNEQF
TRBV4-3,16,ASSQAGQGASGANVLT
TRBV15,13,ATSTQQRMNTEAF
TRBV19,14,ASSWSGRVDTDTQY
TRBV6-2/TRBV6-3,14,ASSPRGSGSIYEQY
TRBV11-2,11,ASSGKQGWEQF
TRBV28,14,ASQAPGGSGQETQY
TRBV3-1/TRBV3-2,11,ASSRGSGNTIY